A selection of T cell receptor beta chains follows, all from one sample in a study of cytomegalovirus exposure and HLA in healthy donors. The protocol was immunoSEQ multiplex PCR, while the TCRdb copy is restricted to in-frame clones and leaves out a portion. The sample carries roughly 120,000 clones, less than 85% recorded once. Input material: PBMCs. The receptors stem from a man aged 25-45 years in good health and CMV-seronegative. The CDR3 runs from the conserved cysteine through the conserved F or W. The D gene is left open where the match is weak. Part of the rows lack a size; the others show once, few, many or a class for expanded clones.

d_call,clone_size,v_call,cdr3_length,j_call,cdr3_nt,cdr3_aa
NA,NA,TRBV30,17,TRBJ2-6,TGTGCCTGGAGGCGGGGACGGATGAGCTCTGGGGCCAACGTCCTGACTTTC,CAWRRGRMSSGANVLTF
NA,NA,TRBV19,14,TRBJ2-2,TGTGCCAGTACAGGGGATTGGGGCACCGGGGAGCTGTTTTTT,CASTGDWGTGELFF
NA,NA,TRBV28,14,TRBJ2-7,TGTGCCAGCAGTAGGCTAGCGACTACCTACGAGCAGTACTTC,CASSRLATTYEQYF
NA,once,TRBV19,13,TRBJ2-7,TGTGCCAGTAGAATGAGCGGCGCCTACGAGCAGTACTTC,CASRMSGAYEQYF
TRBD1,NA,TRBV7-9,14,TRBJ2-1,TGTGCCAGCAGCTTTACCACAGGGGACAATGAGCAGTTCTTC,CASSFTTGDNEQFF
NA,NA,TRBV29-1,14,TRBJ2-1,TGCAGCGTTGCAGGGTCTATTCGCCCTTGGGAGCAGTTCTTC,CSVAGSIRPWEQFF
TRBD2,NA,TRBV11-1,17,TRBJ2-1,TGTGCCAGCAGCCCGCGGACTAGCGGGAGTCTCTACAATGAGCAGTTCTTC,CASSPRTSGSLYNEQFF
TRBD1,NA,TRBV7-9,15,TRBJ1-1,TGTGCCAGCAGCGCCTTGGACAGGGCGAACACTGAAGCTTTCTTT,CASSALDRANTEAFF
NA,NA,TRBV9,15,TRBJ1-6,TGTGCCAGCAGCCCTACGTCGTATTACGATTCACCCCTCCACTTT,CASSPTSYYDSPLHF
TRBD2,NA,TRBV9,15,TRBJ2-7,TGTGCCAGCAGCTCGAGCGGGAGTCCCTCCTACGAGCAGTACTTC,CASSSSGSPSYEQYF
TRBD1,NA,TRBV7-8,15,TRBJ2-7,TGTGCCAGCAGCTCGACAGGGACAGGGATATACGAGCAGTACTTC,CASSSTGTGIYEQYF
NA,NA,TRBV9,16,TRBJ1-5,TGTGCCAGCAGCGGGGGGGGGCAGGGCGTCAATCAGCCCCAGAATTTT,CASSGGGQGVNQPQNF
TRBD1,NA,TRBV13,14,TRBJ1-1,TGTGCCAGCAGCTTGGGACAGGGTAACACTGAAGCTTTCTTT,CASSLGQGNTEAFF
TRBD1,NA,TRBV7-9,14,TRBJ2-7,TGTGCCAGCAGTAGACAGGGAACCTCCTACGAGCAGTACTTC,CASSRQGTSYEQYF
NA,NA,TRBV29-1,14,TRBJ2-7,TGCAGCGTTGGATTCGGGGGTCTCTCCTACGAGCAGTACTTC,CSVGFGGLSYEQYF
NA,NA,TRBV7-3,13,TRBJ1-5,TGTGCCAGCAGCTTAACTGGGGGCCAGCCCCAGCATTTT,CASSLTGGQPQHF
TRBD2,NA,TRBV2,15,TRBJ2-5,TGTGCCAGCAGTGAATCCGAGCGGGAGTGGGAGACCCAGTACTTC,CASSESEREWETQYF
NA,NA,TRBV7-2,15,TRBJ1-3,TGTGCCAGCAGCTTGACAGTGCTCTCTGGAAACACCATATATTTT,CASSLTVLSGNTIYF
NA,NA,TRBV4-3,14,TRBJ1-2,TGCGCCAGCAGCCCCGACCGGGAAAACTATGGCTACCCCTTC,CASSPDRENYGYPF
NA,NA,TRBV4-2,15,TRBJ1-2,TGTGCCAGCAGCCAATCCCCAGCGGAGGACTATGGCTACACCTTC,CASSQSPAEDYGYTF
TRBD2,NA,TRBV19,15,TRBJ2-1,TGTGCCAGTAGTATAGGAGCGGGAGGTTTTGATGAGCAGTTCTTC,CASSIGAGGFDEQFF
NA,NA,TRBV28,14,TRBJ2-1,TGTGCCAGCAGTTTAGCGAGAACTTTTGATGAGCAGTTCTTC,CASSLARTFDEQFF
NA,NA,TRBV6-5,13,TRBJ2-3,TGTGCCAGCAGGGCTACAGGGACAGATACGCAGTATTTT,CASRATGTDTQYF
TRBD2,NA,TRBV28,21,TRBJ2-2,TGTGCCAGCAGTCCGTATCGCGGGACTAGCGGGAGGGCCCCGGGGACCGGGGAGCTGTTTTTT,CASSPYRGTSGRAPGTGELFF
TRBD2,NA,TRBV2,20,TRBJ2-6,TGTGCCAGCAGTGAATTGGTCACTAGCGGGAGATCTTCTGGGGCCAACGTCCTGACTTTC,CASSELVTSGRSSGANVLTF
NA,few,TRBV5-6,13,TRBJ1-5,TGTGCCAGCAGCTTGACAAGCAATCAGCCCCAGCATTTT,CASSLTSNQPQHF
NA,NA,TRBV7-9,14,TRBJ2-5,TGTGCCAGCAGCTTAGCGGGGGCGGTAGAGACCCAGTACTTC,CASSLAGAVETQYF
NA,few,TRBV18,17,TRBJ2-6,TGTGCCAGCTCACCACCGTGGGAGGGGGCTGGGGCCAACGTCCTGACTTTC,CASSPPWEGAGANVLTF
NA,NA,TRBV7-8,13,TRBJ2-7,TGTGCCAGCAGCTTAGGCGAGTCCTACGAGCAGTACTTC,CASSLGESYEQYF
TRBD2,NA,TRBV12-5,15,TRBJ2-1,TGTGCTAGTGGTTTCTCGGCTAGCGGGAGCTATGAGCAGTTCTTC,CASGFSASGSYEQFF
TRBD1,few,TRBV6-5,14,TRBJ2-7,TGTGCCACAAGACTCCAAAGGGGGCGCGGCGAGCAGTACTTC,CATRLQRGRGEQYF
TRBD2,NA,TRBV14,16,TRBJ2-5,TGTGCCAGCAGCCTTAGGCTGGCTAGCGGTAAAGAGACCCAGTACTTC,CASSLRLASGKETQYF
NA,NA,TRBV27,14,TRBJ2-5,TGTGCCAGCAGTTTAGTGGGCGCTTGGGAGATCCAGTACTTC,CASSLVGAWEIQYF
NA,NA,TRBV18,14,TRBJ1-1,TGTGCCAGCTCACCTCCTCCCGGGATCACTGAAGCTTTCTTT,CASSPPPGITEAFF
TRBD2,once,TRBV30,14,TRBJ2-7,TGTGCCTGGAGTGTAGATCCGGGGGGCTACGAGCAGTACTTC,CAWSVDPGGYEQYF
TRBD1,once,TRBV5-6,15,TRBJ2-3,TGTGCCAGCAGCTTAAGGGACAGCAGTACAGATACGCAGTATTTT,CASSLRDSSTDTQYF
NA,NA,TRBV28,14,TRBJ1-5,TGTGCCAGCAGTAGGACACCAGGAGAACAGCCCCAGCATTTT,CASSRTPGEQPQHF
NA,NA,TRBV5-1,18,TRBJ2-2,TGCGCCAGCAGCTTGGAAGGCCGGAGGGAGGTCAACACCGGGGAGCTGTTTTTT,CASSLEGRREVNTGELFF
NA,NA,TRBV7-7,13,TRBJ2-3,TGTGCTAGCAGCGTTAAGCCGTCAGATACGCAGTATTTT,CASSVKPSDTQYF
NA,NA,TRBV4-1,14,TRBJ1-5,TGCGCCAGCAGCCTAGGGCAGGGGTGGCAGCCCCAGCATTTT,CASSLGQGWQPQHF
TRBD2,NA,TRBV19,18,TRBJ2-1,TGTGCCAGTAGCAGCGGGATGTCCAATAGACCGTCCGTCAATGAGCAGTTCTTC,CASSSGMSNRPSVNEQFF
NA,few,TRBV5-1,15,TRBJ1-4,TGCGCCAGCAGCTTGGAAAGGGGGACTAATGAAAAACTGTTTTTT,CASSLERGTNEKLFF
TRBD1,NA,TRBV19,13,TRBJ1-5,TGTGCCAGTAGGGGACAGGGAGATCAGCCCCAGAATTTT,CASRGQGDQPQNF
TRBD1,NA,TRBV5-6,14,TRBJ2-7,TGTGCCAGCAGCGACTCGACAGGGGCCTACGAGCAGTACTTC,CASSDSTGAYEQYF
NA,NA,TRBV9,13,TRBJ2-3,TGTGCCAGCAGCATAAAGACAGCAGATACGCAGTATTTT,CASSIKTADTQYF
TRBD1,few,TRBV7-9,15,TRBJ1-4,TGTGCCAGCAGCCGCCAACAGGGGGCTAATGAAAAACTGTTTTTT,CASSRQQGANEKLFF
TRBD1,NA,TRBV6-1,17,TRBJ2-5,TGTGCCAGCAGTGAAAACCCGCCCGCAGGGGGCCAAGAGACCCAGTACTTC,CASSENPPAGGQETQYF
NA,NA,TRBV28,11,TRBJ2-7,TGTGCCAGCAAGGACAACTACGAGCAGTACTTC,CASKDNYEQYF
NA,NA,TRBV27,12,TRBJ2-7,TGTGCCAGCAGTTCTCTTGGCAACGAGCAGTACTTC,CASSSLGNEQYF